This is a list of T cell receptor beta chains from one sample in a study of blood T cell repertoires in COVID-19. Method: immunoSEQ multiplex PCR; TCRdb's copy keeps in-frame clones and lacks some. Counted here are 80,000 to 95,000 clones, 80% to 90% occurring once; the ten biggest clones make up more than 4%. Sequenced input: peripheral blood. Source of these receptors: a man at least 80 years old with COVID-19, enrolled during active disease. Both conserved end residues are part of each CDR3. A D gene is named only where the DNA matches it firmly. Clone size is shown for a subset of rows, as once, few, many or a class of expanded clone.

clone size,J gene,V gene,D gene,CDR3 protein,CDR3 DNA
.,TRBJ2-1,TRBV14,.,CASSQASAYNEQFF,TGTGCCAGCAGCCAGGCAAGCGCCTACAATGAGCAGTTCTTC
.,TRBJ1-1,TRBV27,.,CASSFDRTNTEAFF,TGTGCCAGCAGTTTCGACAGGACGAACACTGAAGCTTTCTTT
.,TRBJ2-5,TRBV5-5,.,CASSLGRGQETQYF,TGTGCCAGCAGCTTGGGGCGGGGACAAGAGACCCAGTACTTC
.,TRBJ2-5,TRBV19,.,CASSILGGRETQYF,TGTGCCAGTAGTATTCTCGGAGGTAGGGAGACCCAGTACTTC
once,TRBJ2-1,TRBV13,.,CASSSPGLTNEQFF,TGTGCCAGCAGCTCTCCGGGACTTACGAATGAGCAGTTCTTC
.,TRBJ1-1,TRBV6-4,TRBD1,CASTKTGGVTTEAFF,TGTGCCAGCACCAAGACAGGGGGCGTTACCACTGAAGCTTTCTTT
.,TRBJ2-2,TRBV28,.,CATQLYRELFF,TGTGCCACCCAACTTTACCGGGAGCTGTTTTTT
.,TRBJ2-1,TRBV9,.,CASRPGTAQYNEQFF,TGTGCCAGCCGACCCGGGACTGCGCAATACAATGAGCAGTTCTTC
.,TRBJ2-1,TRBV19,.,CASSVGLSAYNEQFF,TGTGCCAGTAGTGTCGGACTTTCTGCCTACAATGAGCAGTTCTTC
.,TRBJ1-1,TRBV30,TRBD1,CAWSGTGRTEAFF,TGTGCCTGGAGTGGGACAGGGCGGACTGAAGCTTTCTTT
few,TRBJ1-5,TRBV11-3,.,CASSLIGVAKQPQHF,TGTGCCAGCAGCTTAATCGGGGTTGCAAAACAGCCCCAGCATTTT
.,TRBJ2-7,TRBV5-1,.,CASSQTAGKPYEQYF,TGCGCCAGCAGCCAAACCGCCGGGAAACCCTACGAGCAGTACTTC
.,TRBJ2-7,TRBV6-5,TRBD2,CASSSQAGGLGEQYF,TGTGCCAGCAGTTCCCAGGCGGGAGGCCTCGGGGAGCAGTACTTC
.,TRBJ2-1,TRBV6-4,TRBD2,CASSDSGLAVNEQFF,TGTGCCAGCAGTGACTCAGGGCTAGCGGTAAATGAGCAGTTCTTC
.,TRBJ1-3,TRBV5-1,TRBD1,CASSLLTGAGNTIYF,TGCGCCAGCAGCTTACTGACAGGGGCTGGAAACACCATATATTTT
.,TRBJ1-1,TRBV30,.,CAWSYSLGNTEAFF,TGTGCCTGGAGTTACAGCTTAGGGAACACTGAAGCTTTCTTT
.,TRBJ1-6,TRBV28,.,CASSLTGVGLSYNSPLHF,TGTGCCAGCAGTTTAACGGGGGTAGGGTTATCCTATAATTCACCCCTCCACTTT
.,TRBJ1-6,TRBV5-5,.,CASSFHRGESPLHF,TGTGCCAGCAGCTTCCACCGCGGGGAATCACCCCTCCACTTT
few,TRBJ1-1,TRBV18,.,CASSPMANTEAFF,TGTGCCAGCTCACCCATGGCAAACACTGAAGCTTTCTTT
.,TRBJ1-1,TRBV18,.,CASSPVSGARTEAFF,TGTGCCAGCTCACCGGTGAGCGGGGCGCGCACTGAAGCTTTCTTT
once,TRBJ1-2,TRBV7-2,.,CASSPGARGAGYGYTF,TGTGCCAGCAGCCCAGGGGCCAGGGGCGCGGGCTATGGCTACACCTTC
.,TRBJ1-1,TRBV5-4,.,CASSLDRARGMNTEAFF,TGTGCCAGCAGCTTGGACAGGGCACGGGGAATGAACACTGAAGCTTTCTTT
.,TRBJ2-4,TRBV4-1,.,CASSQDLVGRGKWNIQYF,TGCGCCAGCAGCCAAGATTTGGTGGGAAGGGGAAAGTGGAACATTCAGTACTTC
few,TRBJ1-2,TRBV9,TRBD1,CASSAGQEANGYTF,TGTGCCAGCAGCGCTGGACAGGAGGCGAATGGCTACACCTTC
.,TRBJ2-7,TRBV28,TRBD1,CASSPPTGGTYEQYF,TGTGCCAGCAGCCCCCCGACAGGGGGCACCTACGAGCAGTACTTC
.,TRBJ1-2,TRBV28,.,CASSLGGSVGRTYGYTF,TGTGCCAGCAGTTTAGGGGGGAGTGTAGGGCGAACATATGGCTACACCTTC
.,TRBJ2-5,TRBV29-1,.,CSVDWSGTQYF,TGCAGCGTTGATTGGTCGGGGACCCAGTACTTC
.,TRBJ1-5,TRBV18,.,CASSPRQDQPQHF,TGTGCCAGCTCACCACGACAGGATCAGCCCCAGCATTTT
.,TRBJ1-2,TRBV3-1/TRBV3-2,.,CASSQDRQAYGYTF,TGTGCCAGCAGCCAAGACCGACAGGCCTATGGCTACACCTTC
few,TRBJ1-2,TRBV28,.,CAIQEGTENYGYTF,TGTGCCATTCAAGAGGGCACAGAAAACTATGGCTACACCTTC
.,TRBJ2-7,TRBV11-3,.,CASSLGFREQYF,TGTGCCAGCAGCTTAGGTTTCCGCGAGCAGTACTTC
.,TRBJ2-7,TRBV2,TRBD1,CASSVGRGQGSYEQYF,TGTGCCAGCAGTGTAGGAAGGGGACAGGGGTCGTACGAGCAGTACTTC
few,TRBJ2-7,TRBV29-1,.,CSVAGTYEQYF,TGCAGCGTTGCCGGTACCTACGAGCAGTACTTC
.,TRBJ2-7,TRBV7-2,TRBD2,CASSILAGGSSYEQYF,TGTGCCAGCAGCATTCTAGCGGGAGGTAGCTCCTACGAGCAGTACTTC
.,TRBJ1-4,TRBV6-6,.,CASSSQDSRLFF,TGTGCCAGCAGTTCCCAGGACAGTCGGCTGTTTTTT
few,TRBJ2-7,TRBV19,TRBD1,CASKPGQGSYEQYF,TGTGCCAGTAAGCCGGGACAGGGGTCTTACGAGCAGTACTTC
.,TRBJ2-3,TRBV24-1,.,CATSDFGGGTDTQYF,TGTGCCACCAGTGATTTCGGAGGGGGCACAGATACGCAGTATTTT
.,TRBJ2-7,TRBV24-1,.,CATSDGRQVSPYEQYF,TGTGCCACCAGTGATGGGCGACAGGTCAGCCCCTACGAGCAGTACTTC